This passage covers 2 T cell receptor beta chains from one sample sequenced in a study of molecular identifiers for immune sequencing clone quantification. TCRdb re-derived calls from the PCR reads in MiXCR, one entry per CDR3 protein. The sample holds around 480,000 distinct CDR3 sequences, over 20% seen once. Sequencing input: naive CD8+ T cells from blood, with Jurkat cell RNA spiked in. The subset was: FACS-sorted CD8+CD4-CCR7+CD45RA+ naive T cells. The receptors derive from a human donor in good health. Some libraries in this study had Jurkat cell RNA spiked in.

This chain uses TRBV7-9 with TRBJ1-1; D is possibly TRBD1 (5 bases). This CDR3 comprises 15 residues. V lost 1 base and J 6 bases, leaving 15 bases between the germline ends. CDR1 and CDR2 from the germline V gene are SEHNR and FQNEAQ (reference sequence). CDR3 sequence (DNA): TGTGCCAGCAGCTTAGAGGTTACACCGGGACCTGAAGCTTTCTTT. Encoded protein: CASSLEVTPGPEAFF.

This clonotype showed up just a few times. The genes are TRBV7-7 and TRBJ2-1, with 8 bases identical to TRBD1. Germline CDR1 reads SSHAT; CDR2 reads FNYEAQ (reference sequence). CDR3 length equals 18 residues. V lost 5 bases, J lost 0 bases, and 12 bases stayed unmatched. This CDR3 is CASSRIRTGPSSYNEQFF. The DNA for the CDR3 is TGTGCCAGCAGCCGAATTCGGACAGGGCCGAGCTCCTACAATGAGCAGTTCTTC.